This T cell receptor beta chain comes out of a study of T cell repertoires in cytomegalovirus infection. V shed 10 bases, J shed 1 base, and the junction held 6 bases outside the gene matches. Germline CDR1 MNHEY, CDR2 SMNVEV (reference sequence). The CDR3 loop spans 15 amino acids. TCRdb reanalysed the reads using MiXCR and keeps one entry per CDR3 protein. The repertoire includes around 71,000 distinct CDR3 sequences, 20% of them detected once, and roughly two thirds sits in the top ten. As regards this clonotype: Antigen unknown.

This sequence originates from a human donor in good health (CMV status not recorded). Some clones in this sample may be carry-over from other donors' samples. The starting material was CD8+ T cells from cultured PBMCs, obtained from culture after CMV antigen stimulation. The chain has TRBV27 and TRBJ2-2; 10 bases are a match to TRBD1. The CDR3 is CATSDRGGNTGELFF. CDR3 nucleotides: TGTGCCACCTCGGACAGGGGGGGGAACACCGGGGAGCTGTTTTTT.